Described below is a single TCR beta chain sequence and its context. The antigen remains undetermined. The length of the CDR3 is 13 residues. Germline V CDR1 and CDR2: MNHEY, SVGAGI. V was pared by 8 bases and J by 6 bases, with 14 bases between. This specimen belongs to a study of neoadjuvant nivolumab and ipilimumab in lung cancer. Points from the study as a whole: Pretherapy blood TCR richness correlated positively with resected tumor richness. Only two of four nivolumab-treated tumors gained richness and clonality by surgery.

The assay was immunoSEQ multiplex PCR, and TCRdb's table has in-frame clones only and misses some. The data show 8,000 to 9,500 clones, around 79% seen once. The gene calls are TRBV6-5 and TRBJ1-5, with D tentatively TRBD1 (6 bases). Source: adjacent normal lung tissue, taken after neoadjuvant nivolumab, alone or with ipilimumab, at or shortly before surgery. The receptor was isolated from an adult with non-small cell lung cancer. The CDR3 here is CASRPGDRQPQHF. The DNA for the CDR3 is TGTGCCAGCCGGCCAGGGGACCGTCAGCCCCAGCATTTT.